These 13 T cell receptor beta chains were sequenced from one sample in a study of T cell responses to AZD1222 COVID-19 vaccine. Libraries were prepared by immunoSEQ multiplex PCR; TCRdb keeps only in-frame clonotypes and omits some of them. The sample carries 54,000 or so clones, 87% recorded once. This sample comprised peripheral blood, obtained on day 0 of AZD1222 vaccination. These TCRs come from an adult in good health.

The chain links TRBV4-1 to TRBJ2-3; D is ambiguous. Germline loops: CDR1 MGHRA, CDR2 YSYEKL. This CDR3 is built from 15 residues. V was cut by 4 bases and J by 2 bases, with 13 bases left in between. CDR3 bases: TGCGCCAGCAGCCCCTCTTCGGCGTTCACAGATACGCAGTATTTT. Translated: CASSPSSAFTDTQYF.

V usage is TRBV7-6 and J usage is TRBJ1-4; 8 positions match TRBD1. Germline V gene data show CDR1 as SGHVS and CDR2 as FNYEAQ. The V segment lost 3 bases and the J segment 0 bases; nucleotides outside the gene matches: 0. This CDR3 region has 15 residues. The DNA of the CDR3 is TGTGCCAGCAGCTTGGGACAGGCAACTAATGAAAAACTGTTTTTT. Translated: CASSLGQATNEKLFF.

The chain carries TRBV7-9 and TRBJ2-5; 10 nucleotides agree with TRBD2. Unmatched junction bases numbered 3, after V lost 0 bases and J lost 5 bases. In germline, CDR1 is SEHNR, CDR2 FQNEAQ (reference sequence). CDR3 length: 15 amino acids. This CDR3 reads CASSLATSGVETQYF. The CDR3 DNA sequence: TGTGCCAGCAGCTTAGCAACTAGCGGGGTTGAGACCCAGTACTTC.

The J gene is TRBJ2-7, the V gene TRBV29-1; 11 bases line up with TRBD1. The CDR3 is made up of 13 amino acids. Losses at the gene ends were 7 bases for V and 2 bases for J; bases not matched to a gene: 4. Germline-derived CDR1 and CDR2 are SQVTM and ANQGSEA. The CDR3 is CSASGQGAYEQYF. The CDR3 DNA sequence: TGCAGCGCCTCGGGACAGGGGGCCTACGAGCAGTACTTC.

The chain has TRBV28 and TRBJ1-3; D remains unclear. The ends were cut back, 5 bases at V and 0 bases at J, with 5 bases in the middle. This CDR3 comprises 13 residues. Germline assignment: CDR1 MDHEN and CDR2 SYDVKM. As DNA, the CDR3 is TGTGCCAGCAGTGAGACCTCTGGAAACACCATATATTTT. Amino acids: CASSETSGNTIYF. Combining the CDR3 with reference TRBV28 and TRBJ1-3 gives the whole variable domain DVKVTQSSRYLVKRTGEKVFLECVQDMDHENMFWYRQDPGLGLRLIYFSYDVKMKEKGDIPEGYSVSREKKERFSLILESASTNQTSMYLCASSETSGNTIYFGEGSWLTVV.

The chain uses TRBV5-5 and TRBJ1-1; D is undetermined. Germline-derived CDR1 and CDR2 are SGHKS and YYEKEE (reference sequence). V lost 0 bases, J lost 3 bases, and 15 bases lay in between. The CDR3 loop spans 16 amino acids. CDR3 nucleotides: TGTGCCAGCAGCTTGGTCCTAGGAGGTGGGGACACTGAAGCTTTCTTT. This codes for CASSLVLGGGDTEAFF.

This clone has a single count. The chain combines TRBV25-1 with TRBJ1-4; D remains ambiguous. V lost 2 bases, J lost 0 bases, and 13 bases lay in between. The CDR3 spans 17 residues. From germline, CDR1 is MGHDK and CDR2 SYGVNS. CDR3 nucleotide sequence: TGTGCCAGCAGTGAAATAGCCGGGAGGCCAACTAATGAAAAACTGTTTTTT. As protein: CASSEIAGRPTNEKLFF.

V usage is TRBV7-9 and J usage is TRBJ1-2, with D uncertain. CDR1 is SEHNR, CDR2 FQNEAQ, per germline (reference sequence). The CDR3 consists of 13 residues. V dropped 6 bases and J dropped 8 bases, with 16 bases sitting between them. This CDR3 reads CASRNQAVRGYTF. The CDR3 nucleotides are TGTGCCAGCAGAAATCAAGCGGTTAGGGGCTACACCTTC.

The chain links TRBV19 to TRBJ1-4; TRBD1 aligns across 8 bases. V lost 5 bases, J lost 5 bases, and 10 bases stayed unmatched. The CDR3 is 16 residues long. Germline CDR1 and CDR2: LNHDA and SQIVND (reference sequence). The CDR3 DNA follows: TGTGCCAGTAGTGCTGAGACAGGGGCCCTGAATGAAAAACTGTTTTTT. Translated, it gives CASSAETGALNEKLFF.

This sequence joins TRBV4-1 and TRBJ2-2, with TRBD1 matching over 8 bases. This CDR3 has 16 residues. CDR1 MGHRA and CDR2 YSYEKL come from the germline V gene. Unmatched junction bases numbered 9, after V lost 4 bases and J lost 5 bases. Here the CDR3 reads CASSPRGHRGTGELFF. The CDR3 DNA sequence: TGCGCCAGCAGCCCCAGGGGGCATCGCGGAACCGGGGAGCTGTTTTTT.

The CDR3 coding sequence is TGTGCCAGCAGTTTGGCTACAGGCATGGAAGCTTTCTTT. It encodes CASSLATGMEAFF. The chain uses TRBV12-3 or TRBV12-4 and TRBJ1-1, with D possibly TRBD1 on 5 matching bases. This CDR3 contains 13 residues. Trimming shortened V by 3 bases and J by 8 bases, and 13 bases separated the two germline ends.

This chain joins TRBV19 and TRBJ1-4, with 12 bases that match TRBD1. This CDR3 spans 14 amino acids. Germline trimming cut 7 bases from V and 10 bases from J; bases unmatched to any gene: 7. The germline V gene has CDR1 LNHDA and CDR2 SQIVND (reference sequence). The CDR3 sequence is CASIPGQGARKLFF. The CDR3 nucleotides read TGTGCCAGTATTCCGGGACAGGGGGCGCGAAAACTGTTTTTT. Drawing the rest from reference TRBV19 and TRBJ1-4, the complete variable domain is DGGITQSPKYLFRKEGQNVTLSCEQNLNHDAMYWYRQDPGQGLRLIYYSQIVNDFQKGDIAEGYSVSREKKESFPLTVTSAQKNPTAFYLCASIPGQGARKLFFGSGTQLSVL.

The V call is TRBV7-2, the J call TRBJ2-7, with TRBD1 identical over 9 bases. The CDR3 is made up of 14 amino acids. Trimming removed 5 bases from V and 2 bases from J; junction bases left unmatched: 4. Per the germline V gene, CDR1 is SGHTA and CDR2 is FQGNSA. The CDR3 sequence: CASSPGQGPYEQYF. In DNA form, the CDR3 reads TGTGCCAGCAGCCCTGGACAGGGGCCCTACGAGCAGTACTTC. The whole variable domain, filled in from reference TRBV7-2 and TRBJ2-7, reads GAGVSQSPSNKVTEKGKDVELRCDPISGHTALYWYRQSLGQGLEFLIYFQGNSAPDKSGLPSDRFSAERTGGSVSTLTIQRTQQEDSAVYLCASSPGQGPYEQYFGPGTRLTVT.